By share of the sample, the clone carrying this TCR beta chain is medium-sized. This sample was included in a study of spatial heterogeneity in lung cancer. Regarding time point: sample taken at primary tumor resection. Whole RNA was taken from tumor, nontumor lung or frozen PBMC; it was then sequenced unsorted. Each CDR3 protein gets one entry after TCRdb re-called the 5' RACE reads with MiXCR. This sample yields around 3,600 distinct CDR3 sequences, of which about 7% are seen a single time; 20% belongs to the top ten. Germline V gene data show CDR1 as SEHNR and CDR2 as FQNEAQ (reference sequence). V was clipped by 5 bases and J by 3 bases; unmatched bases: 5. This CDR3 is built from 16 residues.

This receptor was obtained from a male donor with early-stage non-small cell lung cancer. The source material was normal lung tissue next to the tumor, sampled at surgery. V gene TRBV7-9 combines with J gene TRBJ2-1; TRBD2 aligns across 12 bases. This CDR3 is CASSTGLAGNYNEQFF. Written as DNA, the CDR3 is TGTGCCAGCAGCACGGGACTAGCGGGCAACTACAATGAGCAGTTCTTC.